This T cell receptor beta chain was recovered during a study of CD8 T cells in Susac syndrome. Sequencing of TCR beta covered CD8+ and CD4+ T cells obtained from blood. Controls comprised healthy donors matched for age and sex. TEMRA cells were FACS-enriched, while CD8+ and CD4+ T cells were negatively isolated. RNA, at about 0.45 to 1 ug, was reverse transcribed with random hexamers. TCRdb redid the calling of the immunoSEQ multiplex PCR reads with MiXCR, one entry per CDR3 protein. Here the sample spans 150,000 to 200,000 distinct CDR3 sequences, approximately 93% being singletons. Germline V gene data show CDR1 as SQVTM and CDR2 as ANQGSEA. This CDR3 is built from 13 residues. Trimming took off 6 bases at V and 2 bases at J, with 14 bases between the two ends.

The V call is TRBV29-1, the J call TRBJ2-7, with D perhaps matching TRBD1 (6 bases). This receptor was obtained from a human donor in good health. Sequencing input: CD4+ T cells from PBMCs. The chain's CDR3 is CSVFPSGAYEQYF. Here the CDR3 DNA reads TGCAGCGTGTTCCCCTCAGGGGCCTACGAGCAGTACTTC.